The 4 T cell receptor beta chains reported below all come from one sample, sequenced in a study of human T cells and chemical hapten exposure. TCRdb reanalysed the RACE reads using MiXCR and keeps one entry per CDR3 protein. The table records roughly 200,000 distinct CDR3 sequences, around 25% of them present only once. Described time point: patch test 3, about 24 weeks after DPC sensitization. The sample's treatment: therapeutic diphenylcyclopropenone sensitization with weekly scalp DPC. The sample was whole blood, taken in connection with sensitization to the hapten diphenylcyclopropenone (DPC). These receptors were obtained from a woman in her thirties or forties with alopecia areata. Some clones in this sample may be carry-over from other donors' samples.

The V call is TRBV20-1, the J call TRBJ1-2, with D perhaps TRBD1 (6 bases). The length of the CDR3 is 15 residues. V lost 0 bases to trimming and J lost 1 base, with 12 bases between them. Germline CDR1 reads DFQATT; CDR2 reads SNEGSKA (reference sequence). The CDR3 is CSARDDRPINYGYTF. Here the CDR3 DNA reads TGCAGTGCTAGAGATGACAGGCCTATTAACTATGGCTACACCTTC.

In its sample, this clonotype was seen a few times. The rearrangement links TRBV12-3 or TRBV12-4 to TRBJ2-5; D gene uncertain. The CDR3 sequence is 12 residues long. V was cut by 6 bases and J by 2 bases, with 7 bases left in between. Written as DNA, the CDR3 is TGTGCCAGCAGATTGCAGCAAGAGACCCAGTACTTC. It codes for CASRLQQETQYF.

This clonotype was seen a few times. In DNA, the CDR3 is TGTGCCAGCAGTCTGGGACAGAAGAACACTGAAGCTTTCTTT. It translates to CASSLGQKNTEAFF. The gene calls are TRBV6-6 and TRBJ1-1; 7 bases line up with TRBD1. Germline CDR1 and CDR2: MNHNY and SVGAGI (reference sequence). The J segment lost 1 base and the V segment lost 5 bases, leaving 4 bases of the junction unmatched. The CDR3 runs to 14 residues.

This clonotype was detected many times. This chain joins TRBV6-1 and TRBJ2-3; 7 bases agree with TRBD1. V gave up 6 bases and J gave up 4 bases; unmatched junction bases: 4. This CDR3 comprises 13 residues. Germline V gene sequence: CDR1 MNHNS, CDR2 SASEGT. The DNA for the CDR3 is TGTGCCAGCAGGAGGGACAGTGCAGATACGCAGTATTTT. Translation: CASRRDSADTQYF.